The entry below describes one T cell receptor beta chain. What it recognizes is unknown. Profiled with immunoSEQ multiplex PCR; TCRdb holds only in-frame clones, not every one. The data show approximately 16,000 clones, roughly 69% seen once. The sample comes from a study of graft-versus-host responses after intestinal transplantation. Study summary: Following induction with anti-thymocyte globulin, all recipients were given tacrolimus and steroids for 2 to 4 years.

Notes on the study in general: Early post-transplant HvG declines showed an association with peak circulating GvH clone levels.

Once graft tissue had been processed, intraepithelial and lamina propria lymphocytes were released. Germline V gene lookup returns CDR1 SNHLY and CDR2 FYNNEI. The CDR3 is 16 amino acids. The chain couples TRBV2 to TRBJ2-5, with a possible D match to TRBD1 (5 bases). The end of the DNA fits TRBJ2-7 better, so the J call may be wrong. The material sequenced was ileum tissue, taken around 95 weeks after intestinal transplantation. The TCR originated in a human patient who received an intestinal transplant, so some T cells may come from the graft donor. The chain's CDR3 is CASSTSVGRAPYEQYF. The CDR3 DNA sequence: TGTGCCAGCAGTACCTCCGTGGGCAGGGCCCCCTACGAGCAGTACTTC.